The entry below describes one T cell receptor beta chain. The data are from a study of shared clonotypes between healthy human individuals. The study separated CD4+ cells into CD45RA+ naive and CD45RA-negative memory subsets. Repertoires were generated with immunoSEQ multiplex PCR, while TCRdb's copy carries only in-frame clones and drops some. The table shows more than 500,000 clones, with around 95% occurring only once. Germline lookup yields CDR1 MDHEN and CDR2 SYDVKM. CDR3 size: 15 residues. Sequences were obtained from naive CD4+ T cells sorted from blood. Subset specified: CD45RA+ positively selected. The source of this sequence is a woman between 25 and 40 years old in good health. V usage is TRBV28 and J usage is TRBJ2-5; 9 bases are shared with TRBD2. Matching the DNA end better, TRBJ2-7 makes the J call doubtful. The CDR3 DNA reads as TGTGCCAGCAGTTCCTTAGCGGGAGTGTCCTACGAGCAGTACTTC. Amino acids: CASSSLAGVSYEQYF.